This is a list of T cell receptor beta chains from one sample in a study of blood T cell repertoires in COVID-19. TCRdb's copy holds only in-frame clones and misses some; the assay was immunoSEQ multiplex PCR. The sample holds fewer than 250,000 clones, roughly 90% seen once. The sequenced sample consisted of PBMCs or T cells enriched from blood (not recorded which). These receptors were obtained from a woman aged 18-29 years who had recovered from COVID-19. CDR3s include the opening cysteine and the closing phenylalanine or tryptophan. A D gene is named only where the DNA matches it firmly. Rows give clone size only sometimes, using once, few, many, or a class for an expanded clone.

clone_size j_call v_call d_call cdr3_nt cdr3_aa
- TRBJ2-3 TRBV19 - TGTGCCAGTAGGGCAGGGGGCACAGATACGCAGTATTTT CASRAGGTDTQYF
- TRBJ1-3 TRBV24-1 TRBD1 TGTGCCACCAGTGATGACAGGGAAAGGAACACCATATATTTT CATSDDRERNTIYF
- TRBJ1-3 TRBV24-1 - TGTGCCACCAGTGATTCCCGGGACTTCACTGGAAACACCATATATTTT CATSDSRDFTGNTIYF
- TRBJ1-5 TRBV24-1 TRBD1 TGTGCCACCAGTGATGACAGGGGAAGTCAGCCCCAGCATTTT CATSDDRGSQPQHF
- TRBJ1-6 TRBV19 - TGTGCCAGTAGTATTTCGAATTCACCCCTCCACTTT CASSISNSPLHF
- TRBJ1-5 TRBV5-6 - TGTGCCAGCAGCCTCCGTTCAGGGGGCAATCAGCCCCAGCATTTT CASSLRSGGNQPQHF
- TRBJ1-4 TRBV19 - TGTGCCACGAGGGATTTCGGTTCAAAAAATGAAAAACTGTTTTTT CATRDFGSKNEKLFF
- TRBJ1-5 TRBV4-1 - TGCGCCAGCAGCCAAGATACAGGGAGAGATCAGCCCCAGCATTTT CASSQDTGRDQPQHF
- TRBJ1-6 TRBV3-1/TRBV3-2 TRBD1 TGTGCCAGCAGCCAAAGACAGGGAGTTAGCTCACCCCTCCACTTT CASSQRQGVSSPLHF
- TRBJ1-2 TRBV29-1 TRBD1 TGCAGCGTTGAATGGGGACAGGCTCTTTTGTGGGGCTACACCTTC CSVEWGQALLWGYTF
once TRBJ1-2 TRBV30 - TGTGCCTGGAGTTCGAGTGACAGTCTTGGCTACACCTTC CAWSSSDSLGYTF
- TRBJ2-5 TRBV5-1 - TGCGCCAGCAGCCGTCAACACCGCGAGACCCAGTACTTC CASSRQHRETQYF
- TRBJ1-5 TRBV5-4 - TGTGCCAGCTCTAAGCAGGGCGGCAATCAGCCCCAGCATTTT CASSKQGGNQPQHF
- TRBJ1-5 TRBV2 TRBD1 TGTGCCAGCAGTGAACAGGGACAGAGAAATCAGCCCCAGCATTTT CASSEQGQRNQPQHF
- TRBJ1-1 TRBV27 - TGTGCCAGCAGGGCGAACACTGAAGCTTTCTTT CASRANTEAFF
- TRBJ1-2 TRBV5-1 - TGCGCCAGCAGACCCGAAGCATCGGGCTATGGCTACACCTTC CASRPEASGYGYTF
- TRBJ2-3 TRBV6-5 TRBD2 TGTGCCAGCCGCGGGGGACTAGCGGCCGATACGCAGTATTTT CASRGGLAADTQYF